Shown below are 13 T cell receptor beta chains from a single sample sequenced in a study of T cell repertoires in ileal Crohn's disease. Assay: immunoSEQ multiplex PCR; the TCRdb copy retains only in-frame clones and omits some. There are about 8,400 clones in the sample; approximately 80% occur only once, and around 13% lies in the top ten. Material: ileal tissue. The receptors were sampled from an adult with Crohn's disease.

As to this clone: The same CDR3 is also encoded by other DNA sequences in this sample. The V call is TRBV5-1, the J call TRBJ2-5, with D possibly matching TRBD1 (6 bases). V was pared by 0 bases and J by 5 bases, with 8 bases between. This CDR3 is 13 amino acids long. Germline assignment: CDR1 SGHRS and CDR2 YFSETQ. CDR3 nucleotides: TGCGCCAGCAGCTTGGGGGGGCAGGAGACCCAGTACTTC. Translating it yields CASSLGGQETQYF.

V and J are TRBV6-5 and TRBJ1-1; D call uncertain. With 7 bases removed from V and 1 base from J, the gap between germline ends came to 7 bases. This CDR3 region has 12 residues. Germline CDR1 MNHEY, CDR2 SVGAGI. Here the CDR3 reads CASTDRNTEAFF. The CDR3, as DNA: TGTGCCAGCACCGACCGGAACACTGAAGCTTTCTTT.

CDR3: CASSEQETQYF. The CDR3 region has the DNA TGCGCCAGCAGCGAACAAGAGACCCAGTACTTC. V usage is TRBV5-1 and J usage is TRBJ2-5; D is undetermined. Between the trimmed V and J ends, which lost 4 bases and 2 bases, there was a span of 3 bases. Germline lookup yields CDR1 SGHRS and CDR2 YFSETQ. The CDR3 loop spans 11 amino acids.

The chain carries TRBV19 and TRBJ2-2; D perhaps matches TRBD2 (6 bases). Germline values: CDR1 LNHDA, CDR2 SQIVND (reference sequence). This CDR3 has 16 amino acids. V shed 4 bases and J shed 3 bases, with 15 bases lying between them. CDR3 DNA sequence: TGTGCCAGTAGTAGGGGGGAGAGTGATCACACCGGGGAGCTGTTTTTT. This encodes CASSRGESDHTGELFF.

The chain carries TRBV4-2 and TRBJ2-2, with 9 bases that match TRBD1. CDR3 length equals 15 residues. V was pared by 4 bases and J by 8 bases, with 8 bases of the junction left unmatched. The germline gives CDR1 LGHNA, CDR2 YNFKEQ. CDR3 in amino acids: CASSLRTGEVGELFF. DNA of the CDR3: TGTGCCAGCAGCCTCCGGACAGGGGAGGTAGGGGAGCTGTTTTTT.

The genes are TRBV7-2 and TRBJ1-5; 8 bases map to TRBD1. CDR3 size: 15 residues. V trimming: 3 bases; J trimming: 5 bases; junction bases outside the gene matches: 6. Germline V gene data show CDR1 as SGHTA and CDR2 as FQGNSA. The CDR3 sequence: CASSFGGQVHQPQHF. The CDR3 bases are TGTGCCAGCAGCTTCGGGGGACAGGTTCATCAGCCCCAGCATTTT.

The gene calls are TRBV5-1 and TRBJ2-5; TRBD1 is a possible D gene (5 bases). The V gene's germline CDR1 is SGHRS and CDR2 YFSETQ. The CDR3 extends over 14 amino acids. V was pared by 0 bases and J by 1 base, with 7 bases between. Here the CDR3 reads CASSLAGSQETQYF. In DNA, the CDR3 is TGCGCCAGCAGCTTGGCAGGGTCCCAAGAGACCCAGTACTTC.

This clone was counted between two and nine times. V usage is TRBV27 and J usage is TRBJ2-5; D may be TRBD1 or TRBD2 (5 bases each). Trimming pared 6 bases from V and 3 bases from J, leaving 20 bases between. The CDR3 contains 16 residues. Germline V gene data show CDR1 as MNHEY and CDR2 as SMNVEV (reference sequence). CDR3 residues: CASSPFPGPPEETQYF. CDR3 sequence (DNA): TGTGCCAGCAGCCCATTCCCGGGACCCCCAGAAGAGACCCAGTACTTC.

The rearrangement links TRBV30 to TRBJ1-2, with 7 nucleotides matching TRBD1. This CDR3 has 18 amino acids. Germline CDR1 and CDR2: GTSNPN and SVGIG (reference sequence). V lost 2 bases to trimming and J lost 4 bases; unmatched junction nucleotides: 19. The CDR3 sequence is CAWSTIGRGIARGYGYTF. The CDR3 DNA is TGTGCCTGGAGTACCATAGGCAGGGGGATTGCGCGCGGCTATGGCTACACCTTC.

This clone was observed once. The chain links TRBV21-1 to TRBJ2-7; TRBD2, as called in the table, went unchecked against the DNA. TRBV21-1 is a pseudogene. The CDR3 spans 14 residues. DNA of the CDR3: TGTGCCAGCAGATCTGGGACTAGCGGATACGAGCAGTACTTC. Residues: CASRSGTSGYEQYF.

The chain is built from TRBV21-1 and TRBJ1-5; whether TRBD1, the table's D call, matches the DNA was not checked. TRBV21-1 is recorded as a pseudogene. This CDR3 region has 20 residues. CDR3 sequence: CASSKSCSRTPSDSNQPQHF. For the CDR3, the DNA is TGTGCCAGCAGCAAAAGCTGTTCTCGGACACCTTCCGATAGCAATCAGCCCCAGCATTTT.

V gene TRBV5-1 combines with J gene TRBJ1-4; D is ambiguous. Germline loops: CDR1 SGHRS, CDR2 YFSETQ. The CDR3 has 15 residues. V dropped 5 bases and J dropped 6 bases, with 17 bases sitting between them. The CDR3 region has the DNA TGCGCCAGCAGACCGACCGGGCGGACGGATGAAAAACTGTTTTTT. Residues: CASRPTGRTDEKLFF.

This sequence joins TRBV29-1 and TRBJ2-6, with a weak D call TRBD2 (7 bases). V lost 6 bases to trimming and J lost 2 bases, with 14 bases between them. CDR1 and CDR2 from the germline V gene are SQVTM and ANQGSEA. The CDR3 is made up of 15 amino acids. CDR3 sequence: CSVLEGGTGANVLTF. The CDR3, as DNA: TGCAGCGTCCTCGAGGGGGGGACTGGGGCCAACGTCCTGACTTTC.